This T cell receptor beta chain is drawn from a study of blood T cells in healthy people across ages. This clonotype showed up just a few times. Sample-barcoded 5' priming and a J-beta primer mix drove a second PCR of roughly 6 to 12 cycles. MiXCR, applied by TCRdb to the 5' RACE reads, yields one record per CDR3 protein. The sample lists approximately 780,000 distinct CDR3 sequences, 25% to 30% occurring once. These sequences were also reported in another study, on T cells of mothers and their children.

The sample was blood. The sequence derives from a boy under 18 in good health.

The CDR3, as DNA: TGTGCCAGCAAGGGGGTGAGCTCACCCCTCCACTTT. The encoded protein is CASKGVSSPLHF. The chain links TRBV7-9 to TRBJ1-6; D is perhaps TRBD1 (6 bases). The CDR3 sequence is 12 residues long. Germline V gene sequence: CDR1 SEHNR, CDR2 FQNEAQ (reference sequence). V lost 7 bases, J lost 10 bases, and 11 bases lay in between.